This entry is about one T cell receptor (beta chain). The antigen is not known. This entry belongs to a study of TIL therapy for anti-PD-1-resistant metastatic lung cancer. Study as a whole: Median tumor mutation burden was 1.5 mutations per megabase. Study-wide results and caveats: The baseline peripheral repertoire was partially replaced by infused TIL clonotypes that later decayed.

The libraries were made with immunoSEQ v3. Each library reached roughly 2 million read pairs, or 5-6 million at deep level. TCRdb's copy holds only in-frame clones and misses some; the assay was immunoSEQ multiplex PCR. The top ten clones hold under 2% of a sample with approximately 22,000 clones, about 70% of them seen once. Time point noted: pre-treatment sample, taken before nivolumab and TIL therapy. This specimen was blood, taken at baseline. The source is a person aged 25-79 years with non-small cell lung cancer.

The DNA of the CDR3 is TGCGCCAGCAGCTTCTTCCGGATGGGACTTTATAATTCACCCCTCCACTTT. Translating it yields CASSFFRMGLYNSPLHF. V and J are TRBV5-1 and TRBJ1-6; possibly TRBD1 for D (5 bases). Germline loops: CDR1 SGHRS, CDR2 YFSETQ. The length of the CDR3 is 17 residues. The V end was cut by 2 bases, the J end by 4 bases, with 16 bases between.